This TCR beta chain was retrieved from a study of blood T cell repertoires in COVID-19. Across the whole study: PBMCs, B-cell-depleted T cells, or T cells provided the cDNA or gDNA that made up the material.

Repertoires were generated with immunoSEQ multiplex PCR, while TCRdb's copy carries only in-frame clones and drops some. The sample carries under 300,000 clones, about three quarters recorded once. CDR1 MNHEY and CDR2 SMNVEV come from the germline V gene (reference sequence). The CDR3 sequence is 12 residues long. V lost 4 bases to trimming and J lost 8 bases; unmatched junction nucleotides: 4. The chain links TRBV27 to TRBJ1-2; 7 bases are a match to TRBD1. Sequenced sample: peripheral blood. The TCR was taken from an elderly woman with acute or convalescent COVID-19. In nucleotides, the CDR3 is TGTGCCAGCAGTTACAGGGGAATGGGCTACACCTTC. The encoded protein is CASSYRGMGYTF.